The sample holds a few counts of the clone carrying this T cell receptor (beta chain). This sample is part of a study of blood T cell repertoires in COVID-19. The overall study: Samples representing acute and convalescent COVID-19 were sourced from the United States, Italy and Spain.

Seattle cases were enrolled at active infection and followed longitudinally. Per the original data handling: From reference gene primer amplification, estimates of nucleated cell counts were derived. Profiling relied on immunoSEQ multiplex PCR, and the TCRdb table lists in-frame clones only, not all of them. V and J calls and clone size follow that table, whereas D and trimming were derived from the DNA. The profile shows approximately 150,000 clones, around four fifths of them singletons. The TCR comes from an elderly woman with COVID-19, enrolled during active disease. The sample taken for sequencing was peripheral blood.

CDR3 DNA: TGTGCCAGCAGCCAAGATCTGAGCGGGACTGAAGCTTTCTTT. Translated: CASSQDLSGTEAFF. The chain employs TRBV3-1 (or the pseudogene TRBV3-2) and TRBJ1-1, with D hard to call. The CDR3 covers 14 residues. V gave up 0 bases and J gave up 5 bases, with 10 bases separating them. Germline CDR1 and CDR2: LGHDT and YNNKEL (reference sequence).